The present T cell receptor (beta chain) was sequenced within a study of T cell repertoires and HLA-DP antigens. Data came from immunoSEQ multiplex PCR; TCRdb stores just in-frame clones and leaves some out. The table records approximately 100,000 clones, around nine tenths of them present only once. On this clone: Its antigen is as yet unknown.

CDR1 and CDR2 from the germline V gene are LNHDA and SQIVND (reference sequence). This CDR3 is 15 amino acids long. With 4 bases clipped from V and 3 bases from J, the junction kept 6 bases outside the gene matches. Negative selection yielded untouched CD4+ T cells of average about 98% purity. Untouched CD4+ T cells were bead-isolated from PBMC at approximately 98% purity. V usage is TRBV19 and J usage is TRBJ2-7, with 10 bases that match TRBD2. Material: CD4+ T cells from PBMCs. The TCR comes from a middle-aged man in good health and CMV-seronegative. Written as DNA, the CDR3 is TGTGCCAGTAGTAACCAGCGGGAGGGCCACTACGAGCAGTACTTC. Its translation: CASSNQREGHYEQYF.